The entry below describes one T cell receptor (beta chain). Its target is unknown. Sampling of alopecia areata patients yielded lesional scalp punch biopsies as well as peripheral blood. This sample was included in a study of CD8+ T cells in alopecia areata. In the study overall: Oral tofacitinib (5 to 10 mg twice daily) was administered to treated patients. General study results and limits: Lesional scalp displayed greater clonality than normal scalp, most notably in alopecia totalis/universalis.

Germline CDR1 is SGHDT and CDR2 is YYEEEE. The CDR3 covers 15 residues. After removal of 0 bases from V and 2 bases from J, the junction contained 1 base not matched to a gene. After isolation, RNA underwent reverse transcription to generate cDNA as the sequencing template. Using immunoSEQ multiplex PCR, the repertoire was profiled, and TCRdb retains in-frame clones only, with some absent. The data show about 150,000 clones, with over 70% seen just once and about 15% held by the top ten. The sequence derives from a human donor with alopecia areata. The chain has TRBV5-6 and TRBJ2-1; 8 bases fit TRBD1. The source material was CD8+ T cells sorted from blood, sampled at week 0. The CDR3 region is CASSLGTGTYNEQFF. The CDR3 DNA reads as TGTGCCAGCAGCTTGGGGACAGGGACCTACAATGAGCAGTTCTTC.